This section outlines one T cell receptor (beta chain) sequence together with its context. The sample originates from a study of technical replicates of blood from a few donors. Germline lookup yields CDR1 LGHNA and CDR2 YNFKEQ. The ends lost 8 bases at V and 4 bases at J; junction bases unmatched: 4. This CDR3 region has 14 residues. Libraries were prepared by immunoSEQ multiplex PCR; TCRdb keeps only in-frame clonotypes and omits some of them. The table includes about 62,000 clones, about 87% detected once. The clonotype was recovered from a human donor in good health. Some clones in this sample may be carry-over from other donors' samples. Sequenced: PBMCs. The genes are TRBV4-2 and TRBJ2-1; TRBD2 agrees at 11 bases. CDR3 residues: CASSGLAAYNEQFF. In DNA form, the CDR3 reads TGTGCCAGCTCGGGACTAGCGGCATACAATGAGCAGTTCTTC.